A single sample is the source of the 6 T cell receptor beta chains below, sequenced in a study of post-analysis software for immune sequencing data. Their antigen targets remain unknown. Study-wide results and limits: When patients were compared with controls, four or five TRBV segments were more frequent, TRBV5-6, TRBV5-1 and TRBV20-1 among them.

The TCR beta cDNA libraries carried unique molecular identifiers. Each CDR3 protein gets one entry after TCRdb re-called the PCR reads with MiXCR. The sample holds hundreds of thousands of distinct CDR3 sequences, 25% to 30% seen once. Sequenced sample: blood. Receptor source: a girl aged 10-17 years with multiple sclerosis.

This clonotype was observed many times. The J gene is TRBJ2-6, the V gene TRBV20-1; perhaps TRBD2 as D (6 bases). The germline V gene has CDR1 DFQATT and CDR2 SNEGSKA (reference sequence). This CDR3 region has 14 residues. V lost 5 bases and J 4 bases, leaving 12 bases between the germline ends. The chain's CDR3 is CSAPRESGANVLTF. CDR3 sequence (DNA): TGCAGTGCTCCCCGGGAGAGCGGGGCCAACGTCCTGACTTTC.

The chain is built from TRBV3-1 and TRBJ2-1, with D perhaps TRBD1 (5 bases). The CDR3 sequence is 13 residues long. V shed 7 bases and J shed 6 bases, with 13 bases lying between them. Germline V lookup: CDR1 LGHDT, CDR2 YNNKEL (reference sequence). CDR3 amino acids: CASMGQGGNEQFF. DNA of the CDR3: TGTGCCAGCATGGGGCAGGGTGGCAATGAGCAGTTCTTC.

Only a few counts were recorded for this clonotype. The V call is TRBV20-1, the J call TRBJ2-3; D ambiguous. V was clipped by 0 bases and J by 4 bases, with 8 bases between them. Germline values: CDR1 DFQATT, CDR2 SNEGSKA (reference sequence). The CDR3 sequence is 13 residues long. The CDR3 reads CSARESRADTQYF. CDR3 sequence (DNA): TGCAGTGCTAGAGAGAGTCGCGCAGATACGCAGTATTTT.

The sample holds a few counts of this clonotype. J is TRBJ2-7 and V is TRBV7-9; D may be TRBD2 (7 bases). CDR3 length: 15 amino acids. CDR1 and CDR2 (germline): SEHNR, FQNEAQ (reference sequence). V lost 5 bases to trimming and J lost 1 base, with 15 bases between them. The CDR3 loop is CASSPGGGLSYEQYF. CDR3 nucleotide sequence: TGTGCCAGCAGCCCTGGGGGGGGGCTTTCCTACGAGCAGTACTTC. Variable domain in full (rest from reference TRBV7-9 and TRBJ2-7): DTGVSQNPRHKITKRGQNVTFRCDPISEHNRLYWYRQTLGQGPEFLTYFQNEAQLEKSRLLSDRFSAERPKGSFSTLEIQRTEQGDSAMYLCASSPGGGLSYEQYFGPGTRLTVT.

The chain recombines TRBV15 with TRBJ2-7; D remains ambiguous. The V and J ends lost 0 bases and 0 bases respectively, with 12 bases between them. Germline CDR1 reads LNHNV; CDR2 reads YYDKDF (reference sequence). The CDR3 extends over 16 amino acids. Here the CDR3 reads CATSREDGRSSYEQYF. DNA for the CDR3: TGTGCCACCAGCAGAGAAGATGGACGGAGCTCCTACGAGCAGTACTTC.

This clonotype was seen a handful of times. J is TRBJ2-1 and V is TRBV20-1; 9 bases agree with TRBD2. V lost 6 bases, J lost 6 bases, and 12 bases stayed unmatched. The CDR3 totals 15 residues. Germline V gene data show CDR1 as DFQATT and CDR2 as SNEGSKA (reference sequence). The CDR3 DNA reads TGCAGTGCGGGGGACTGGCGGGGGGGCGGCAATGAGCAGTTCTTC. Its translation: CSAGDWRGGGNEQFF.